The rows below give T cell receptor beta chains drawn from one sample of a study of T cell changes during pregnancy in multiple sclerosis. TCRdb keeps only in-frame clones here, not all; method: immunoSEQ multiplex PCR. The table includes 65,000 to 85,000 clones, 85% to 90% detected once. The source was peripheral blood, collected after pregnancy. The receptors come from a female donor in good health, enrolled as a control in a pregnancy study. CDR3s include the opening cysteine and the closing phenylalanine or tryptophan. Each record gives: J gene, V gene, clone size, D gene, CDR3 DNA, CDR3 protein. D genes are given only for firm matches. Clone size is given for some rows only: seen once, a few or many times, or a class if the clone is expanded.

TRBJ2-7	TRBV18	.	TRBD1	TGTGCCAGCTCACCACCGGAGAGACAGGGGGCCTACGAGCAGTACTTC	CASSPPERQGAYEQYF
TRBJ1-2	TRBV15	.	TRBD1	TGTGCCACCAGCAGACCCCCCGGGACAGGGGGCTATGGCTACACCTTC	CATSRPPGTGGYGYTF
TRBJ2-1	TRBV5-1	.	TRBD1	TGCGCCAGCAGCTCCCGGGACAGCTCCTACAATGAGCAGTTCTTC	CASSSRDSSYNEQFF
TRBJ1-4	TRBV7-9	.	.	TGTGCCAGCAGCTTATACAGGGCTGAAAAACTGTTTTTT	CASSLYRAEKLFF
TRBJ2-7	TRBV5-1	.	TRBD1	TGCGCCAGCAGCTTCGACAGGGTGTCCTACGAGCAGTACTTC	CASSFDRVSYEQYF
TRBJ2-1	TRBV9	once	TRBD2	TGTGCCAGCAGTAGGACTAGCGTTAGCTCCTACAATGAGCAGTTCTTC	CASSRTSVSSYNEQFF
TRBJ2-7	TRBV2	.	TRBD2	TGTGCCAGCAGTGATTGGCTAGCGGGTAAGGTTGTCCACGAGCAGTACTTC	CASSDWLAGKVVHEQYF
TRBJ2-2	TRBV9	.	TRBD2	TGTGCCAGCAGCGGGGGGGACTACCTAGGGGAGCTGTTTTTT	CASSGGDYLGELFF
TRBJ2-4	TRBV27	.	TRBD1	TGTGCCAGCAAGGGACAGGGAGTAGTCTCAGGCAAAAACATTCAGTACTTC	CASKGQGVVSGKNIQYF
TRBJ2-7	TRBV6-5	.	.	TGTGCCAGCAGTTCTCTCTGGGCAGGGCTCTCCTACGAGCAGTACTTC	CASSSLWAGLSYEQYF
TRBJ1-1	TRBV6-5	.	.	TGTGCCAGCAGTTACCAGGCTATGAACACTGAAGCTTTCTTT	CASSYQAMNTEAFF
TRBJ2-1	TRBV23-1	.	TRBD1	TGCGCCAGCAGTCACCCCTCGACAGGGAAGAAGCAGTTCTTC	CASSHPSTGKKQFF
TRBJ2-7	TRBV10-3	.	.	TGTGCCATCAGAGGTACAGGGAACGCCGCCGATGAGCAGTACTTC	CAIRGTGNAADEQYF
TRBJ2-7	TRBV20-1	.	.	TGCAGTGCTAGATCAGGGGCCGAGCAGTACTTC	CSARSGAEQYF
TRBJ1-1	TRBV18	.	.	TGTGCCAGCTCAGGACAATTGAACACTGAAGCTTTCTTT	CASSGQLNTEAFF
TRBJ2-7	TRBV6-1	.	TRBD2	TGTGCCAGCAGTGAAACGAGCGGGAGCGGGTACGAGCAGTACTTC	CASSETSGSGYEQYF
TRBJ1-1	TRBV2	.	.	TGTGCCAGCAGTGAAGGGGGCGCGGGGACTGAAGCTTTCTTT	CASSEGGAGTEAFF
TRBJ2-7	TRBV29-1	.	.	TGCGGCCGGGACACCGAACCCTACGAGCAGTACTTC	CGRDTEPYEQYF
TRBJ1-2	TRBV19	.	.	TGTGCCAGCTCCGGGGGGGTATCAACTAACTATGGCTACACCTTC	CASSGGVSTNYGYTF
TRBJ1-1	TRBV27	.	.	TGTGCCAGCAGCACAGTGACCGGGAGTTACACTGAAGCTTTCTTT	CASSTVTGSYTEAFF
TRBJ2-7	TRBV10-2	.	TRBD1	TGCGCCACCAAAAACAGGGGACCCTACGAGCAGTACTTC	CATKNRGPYEQYF
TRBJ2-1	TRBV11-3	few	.	TGTGCCAGCAGCTACACAGAAAATGAGCAGTTCTTC	CASSYTENEQFF
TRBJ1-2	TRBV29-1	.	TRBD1	TGCAGCGTCGGACAGGGGGATCGCTACACCTTC	CSVGQGDRYTF
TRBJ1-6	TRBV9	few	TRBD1	TGTGCCAGCAGCGTACAGGGGGCATCTTCACCCCTCCACTTT	CASSVQGASSPLHF